This TCR beta chain was identified during a study of cytomegalovirus exposure and HLA in healthy donors (dated by TCRdb to 2015 to 2018). Regarding the research as a whole: A later analysis indicated that the roughly 120 validation repertoires were generated on the platform also employed for the approximately 700 repertoires of the first cohort. To predict cytomegalovirus infection status, the study combined high-throughput TCR immunosequencing, statistical association of individual TCRs with disease status, and machine learning. In addition to the first cohort of 500 to 850 subjects, a separate validation cohort of approximately 130 different subjects was used. The study aimed to test whether cataloging public T cell receptors could reveal signatures of past pathogen exposure.

To prepare the library, the immunoSEQ multiplex PCR assay was applied. Under the source paper's analysis protocol: A statistical classification framework was developed to diagnose cytomegalovirus status using the catalog of TCR beta chain sequences. The immuneACCESS repertoire file appears here via TCRdb, limited to in-frame rearrangements. These files lack a portion of the clones; in checked studies, under half of the deficit traces to unresolved V genes, and the cause of the others is not known. V and J calls and clone size follow that table, whereas D and trimming were derived from the DNA. The sample table lists about 95,000 clones, 85% of them with a count of one. The top ten constitute 20% of the sample. The trim is 1 base for V and 6 bases for J, with a gap of 16 bases between the germline ends. Reading from cysteine to phenylalanine, the CDR3 counts 16 amino acids. The sequence is cut down to CDR3 DNA, 48 bases in frame from base 1. Per the germline V gene, MNHNS is the CDR1 and SASEGT is the CDR2.

The donors were included in the validation cohort of 130 or so subjects, a group kept apart from the roughly 700-subject first cohort. For this clone: There is no known antigen for this receptor. Base qualities are not at hand, and no much larger clone is one base apart.

The full study reports these points: The classifier was reported to diagnose cytomegalovirus status with high specificity and sensitivity in both the original cohort and the validation cohort. Three of the identified cytomegalovirus-associated TCR beta chains were confirmed in vitro to be specific for cytomegalovirus antigens. Of the cluster scores, 90% to 95% were above 0 in a later analysis, which found that TCRs clustered in the first cohort also tended to co-occur in the roughly 130 validation repertoires. A total of roughly 160 TCR beta chains were listed by the study as associated with cytomegalovirus. While some public TCRs were present in many individuals, most TCR sequences turned up only very rarely across donors. It was suggested by the authors that the approach could potentially be generalized to other disease states and immunological phenotypes. A later analysis had no HLA typing for the validation cohort, so co-occurrence there was scored across all 110 or so repertoires.

The sample comprised PBMCs. The rearrangement combines TRBV6-1 with TRBJ1-5; TRBD1 is possibly the D segment (5 matching bases). This receptor was identified in a man younger than 30 in good health and CMV-seropositive. The CDR3 amino acid sequence is: CASSEVRIRVSQPQHF. The sequenced DNA is TGTGCCAGCAGTGAAGTAAGGATCAGGGTATCTCAGCCCCAGCATTTT.